These 21 T cell receptor beta chains originate from one sample sequenced in a study of monozygotic twins with cystic fibrosis. TCRdb's table, derived via immunoSEQ multiplex PCR, lists solely in-frame clones and lacks some. Here the sample spans tens of thousands of clones, just over 95% being singletons. The specimen was blood. Receptors were obtained from a girl aged 2 to 10 with cystic fibrosis.

J is TRBJ2-7 and V is TRBV28; D not certain. Germline CDR1 is MDHEN and CDR2 is SYDVKM. The CDR3 consists of 13 residues. Trimming left V 2 bases short and J 3 bases short, with 8 bases between. The CDR3 coding sequence is TGTGCCAGCAGTTTAGTGGTACTCTACGAGCAGTACTTC. It codes for CASSLVVLYEQYF. The variable domain in full, completed from reference TRBV28 and TRBJ2-7, reads DVKVTQSSRYLVKRTGEKVFLECVQDMDHENMFWYRQDPGLGLRLIYFSYDVKMKEKGDIPEGYSVSREKKERFSLILESASTNQTSMYLCASSLVVLYEQYFGPGTRLTVT.

The V call is TRBV4-1, the J call TRBJ2-3; D ambiguous. This CDR3 is built from 13 residues. Looked up from germline, CDR1 is MGHRA and CDR2 is YSYEKL. Trimming took off 3 bases at V and 3 bases at J, with 7 bases between the two ends. The CDR3 DNA follows: TGCGCCAGCAGCCACCTCTTAACAGATACGCAGTATTTT. Translating gives CASSHLLTDTQYF.

The chain carries TRBV25-1 and TRBJ2-3, with D possibly matching TRBD2 (5 bases). The V and J ends lost 8 bases and 6 bases respectively, with 15 bases between them. CDR1 and CDR2 from the germline V gene are MGHDK and SYGVNS. This CDR3 has 13 amino acids. In DNA form, the CDR3 reads TGTGCCAGCGGCCACCGGGGATGGGATACGCAGTATTTT. Translation gives CASGHRGWDTQYF.

CDR3: CASTTSGQSNTEAFF. As DNA, the CDR3 is TGTGCCAGCACCACATCGGGGCAATCGAACACTGAAGCTTTCTTT. The chain uses TRBV5-6 and TRBJ1-1; possible D gene TRBD1, 5 bases. V was shortened by 6 bases and J by 1 base, with 16 bases between the two germline ends. CDR1 is SGHDT and CDR2 is YYEEEE in the germline V gene. The CDR3 runs 15 residues.

The chain is built from TRBV5-1 and TRBJ2-7, with unresolved D. V was cut by 0 bases and J by 2 bases, with 9 bases left in between. CDR1 SGHRS and CDR2 YFSETQ come from the germline V gene. The CDR3 contains 14 residues. The CDR3 region has the DNA TGCGCCAGCAGCTTGGCCACCGCCGCCTACGAGCAGTACTTC. It specifies CASSLATAAYEQYF.

The V call is TRBV27, the J call TRBJ2-7; D is uncertain. CDR3 size: 16 residues. Looked up from germline, CDR1 is MNHEY and CDR2 is SMNVEV (reference sequence). The germline V and J ends were trimmed by 6 bases and 3 bases, with 21 bases remaining between them. This CDR3 reads CASSSYSPSQYYEQYF. DNA of the CDR3: TGTGCCAGCAGCTCCTACTCCCCAAGCCAGTACTACGAGCAGTACTTC.

This chain connects TRBV4-1 to TRBJ1-4; D possibly corresponds to TRBD1 (6 bases). CDR3 length: 13 residues. The V end was cut by 1 base, the J end by 11 bases, with 11 bases between. Per germline, CDR1 MGHRA and CDR2 YSYEKL. CDR3 sequence (DNA): TGCGCCAGCAGCCAAGGGAGGGACAATAAACTGTTTTTT. Residues: CASSQGRDNKLFF.

The rearrangement joins TRBV10-3 to TRBJ1-1; 12 positions match TRBD1. The CDR3 loop spans 17 amino acids. V trimming: 0 bases; J trimming: 6 bases; junction bases outside the gene matches: 8. The germline gives CDR1 ENHRY, CDR2 SYGVKD. The CDR3 spells CAISESGTGGLGAEAFF. CDR3 coding DNA: TGTGCCATCAGTGAGTCCGGGACAGGGGGCTTGGGAGCTGAAGCTTTCTTT.

This chain links TRBV11-3 with TRBJ2-2; D gene uncertain. Between the trimmed V and J ends, which lost 8 bases and 0 bases, there was a span of 13 bases. CDR3 length: 15 residues. Per the germline V gene, CDR1 is SGHNT and CDR2 is YENEEA. The CDR3 loop is CASSWAGPNTGELFF. For the CDR3, the DNA is TGTGCCAGCTCCTGGGCCGGTCCGAACACCGGGGAGCTGTTTTTT.

This chain uses TRBV6-5 with TRBJ2-2; TRBD2 is a possible D gene (5 bases). The CDR3 is 16 amino acids. The germline gives CDR1 MNHEY, CDR2 SVGAGI. V was trimmed by 1 base and J by 6 bases, leaving 15 bases between them. CDR3 coding DNA: TGTGCCAGCAGTTACTGGCTAGCTAATGCGCCCGGGGAGCTGTTTTTT. This codes for CASSYWLANAPGELFF.

The rearrangement links TRBV2 to TRBJ2-7; D remains ambiguous. CDR3 size: 14 residues. Germline-derived CDR1 and CDR2 are SNHLY and FYNNEI. Trimming removed 4 bases at V and 0 bases at J, with 10 bases between. The CDR3 nucleotides are TGTGCCAGCAGTGCCGGACCGGTCTCCTACGAGCAGTACTTC. As protein: CASSAGPVSYEQYF.

The rearrangement joins TRBV5-1 to TRBJ1-2; 9 positions match TRBD1. J lost 6 bases, V lost 1 base, and 4 bases had no gene match. Germline CDR1 is SGHRS and CDR2 is YFSETQ. The CDR3 loop spans 14 amino acids. This CDR3 is CASSLKGDRDGYTF. CDR3 nucleotide sequence: TGCGCCAGCAGCTTGAAGGGGGACAGGGATGGCTACACCTTC.

This chain links TRBV13 with TRBJ1-1; 9 bases line up with TRBD1. Per the germline V gene, CDR1 is PRHDT and CDR2 is FYEKMQ (reference sequence). This CDR3 region has 15 residues. With V trimmed by 5 bases and J by 3 bases, 7 bases remained unmatched. The CDR3 sequence: CASSTGTGSYTEAFF. The DNA for the CDR3 is TGTGCCAGCAGCACGGGGACAGGGAGCTACACTGAAGCTTTCTTT.

The gene calls are TRBV5-6 and TRBJ2-7, with no clear D. The V end lost 1 base, the J end lost 3 bases, and 8 bases lay between the germline ends. Germline V lookup: CDR1 SGHDT, CDR2 YYEEEE. The CDR3 totals 13 residues. CDR3 in amino acids: CASSLYNYYEQYF. The CDR3 nucleotides read TGTGCCAGCAGCTTGTACAACTACTACGAGCAGTACTTC.

This rearrangement joins TRBV30 to TRBJ1-2; D is possibly TRBD1 (5 bases). The germline V gene encodes CDR1 GTSNPN and CDR2 SVGIG (reference sequence). Trimming pared 8 bases from V and 8 bases from J, leaving 18 bases between. CDR3 length equals 12 residues. Here the CDR3 DNA reads TGTGCCGGGACCCCGGGCTGGGGGGGCTACACCTTC. As protein: CAGTPGWGGYTF.

The chain employs TRBV5-4 and TRBJ1-1; D uncertain. Germline V gene sequence: CDR1 SGHNT, CDR2 YYREEE (reference sequence). The CDR3 extends over 16 amino acids. V was shortened by 1 base and J by 11 bases, with 24 bases between the two germline ends. In DNA form, the CDR3 reads TGTGCCAGCAGCTTGAAGGCCCCCGGCGCCCGGCTGGGGGCTTTCTTT. Protein sequence: CASSLKAPGARLGAFF.

The chain couples TRBV19 to TRBJ1-5; D not certain. V shed 2 bases and J shed 0 bases, with 8 bases lying between them. CDR1 is LNHDA, CDR2 SQIVND, per germline (reference sequence). This CDR3 comprises 15 residues. CDR3: CASSIRLYSNQPQHF. In DNA, the CDR3 is TGTGCCAGTAGTATAAGACTTTATAGCAATCAGCCCCAGCATTTT.

The chain carries TRBV6-5 and TRBJ2-3, with 10 positions matching TRBD1. V was clipped by 6 bases and J by 3 bases; unmatched bases: 3. Germline V gene lookup returns CDR1 MNHEY and CDR2 SVGAGI. The CDR3 length is 14 residues. In DNA, the CDR3 is TGTGCCAGCAGAGACAGGGGGCAAACAGATACGCAGTATTTT. Translation: CASRDRGQTDTQYF.

V gene TRBV30 combines with J gene TRBJ2-1; 12 bases align to TRBD2. Trimming at V came to 5 bases and at J to 6 bases, leaving 8 bases not matched to a gene. In germline, CDR1 is GTSNPN, CDR2 SVGIG (reference sequence). CDR3 length: 15 residues. CDR3 region: CAWSLGLAGLNEQFF. The CDR3 DNA is TGTGCCTGGTCTCTAGGACTAGCGGGACTCAATGAGCAGTTCTTC. The full variable domain, with the rest looked up from reference TRBV30 and TRBJ2-1, is SQTIHQWPATLVQPVGSPLSLECTVEGTSNPNLYWYRQAAGRGLQLLFYSVGIGQISSEVPQNLSASRPQDRQFILSSKKLLLSDSGFYLCAWSLGLAGLNEQFFGPGTRLTVL.

In this sample, this clone turned up once. The chain employs TRBV5-4 and TRBJ1-2; 9 nucleotides agree with TRBD1. CDR3 length: 15 amino acids. Germline assignment: CDR1 SGHNT and CDR2 YYREEE (reference sequence). V lost 0 bases, J lost 2 bases, and 2 bases stayed unmatched. The CDR3 is CASSLGTGDNYGYTF. The CDR3 coding sequence is TGTGCCAGCAGCTTGGGGACAGGGGACAACTATGGCTACACCTTC.

This chain links TRBV18 with TRBJ2-7; D not certain. From germline, CDR1 is KGHSH and CDR2 LQKENI. The CDR3 contains 19 residues. V lost 3 bases and J 3 bases, leaving 27 bases between the germline ends. CDR3 region: CASSPSPTGGADNLYEQYF. The CDR3 nucleotides read TGTGCCAGCTCACCTTCACCAACCGGCGGAGCCGATAACCTCTACGAGCAGTACTTC.